What follows describes a single T cell receptor beta chain. This record belongs to a study of blood T cells in healthy people across ages. The V segment lost 5 bases and the J segment 7 bases; nucleotides outside the gene matches: 17. Germline V gene data show CDR1 as DFQATT and CDR2 as SNEGSKA (reference sequence). This CDR3 has 16 amino acids. Primers used in a second PCR of roughly 7 to 12 cycles were a sample-barcoded 5' primer and a J-beta primer mix. TCRdb reanalysed the 5' RACE reads using MiXCR and keeps one entry per CDR3 protein. Altogether some 780,000 distinct CDR3 sequences are present, around three fifths being singletons, with the ten largest covering about 26%.

The chain combines TRBV20-1 with TRBJ2-1; 7 bases agree with TRBD1. Source material: blood. The source is a man aged 35 to 55 in good health. CDR3 in amino acids: CSAYPPGTEFGNEQFF. CDR3 sequence (DNA): TGCAGTGCTTATCCCCCCGGGACAGAGTTCGGGAATGAGCAGTTCTTC.